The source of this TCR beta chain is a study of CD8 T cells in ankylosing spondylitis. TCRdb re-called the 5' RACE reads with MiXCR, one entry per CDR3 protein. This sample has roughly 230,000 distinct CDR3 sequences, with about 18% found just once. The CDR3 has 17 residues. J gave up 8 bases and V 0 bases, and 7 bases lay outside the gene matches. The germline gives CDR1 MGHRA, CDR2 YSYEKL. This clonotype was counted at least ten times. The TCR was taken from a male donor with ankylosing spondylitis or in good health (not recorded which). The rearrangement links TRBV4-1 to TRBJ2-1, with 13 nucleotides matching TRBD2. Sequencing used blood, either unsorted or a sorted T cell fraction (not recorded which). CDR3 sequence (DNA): TGCGCCAGCAGCCAAGATTCTCTACTAGCGGGAGGGGATGAGCAGTTCTTC. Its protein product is CASSQDSLLAGGDEQFF.